The 24 T cell receptor beta chains listed next were all sequenced from one sample in a study of identical twins. TCRdb itself ran the 5' RACE reads through MiXCR, one entry per CDR3 protein. The table shows 1.5 million to 2 million distinct CDR3 sequences, with about 32% occurring only once. Sequenced: cord blood. Every receptor here comes from a newborn girl in good health.

V and J are TRBV20-1 and TRBJ2-1; perhaps TRBD2 as D (5 bases). The end of the DNA fits TRBJ2-7 better, so the J call may be wrong. Germline V lookup: CDR1 DFQATT, CDR2 SNEGSKA (reference sequence). This CDR3 has 16 residues. The chain's CDR3 is CSAPDYKTGSYNEQYF. Written as DNA, the CDR3 is TGCAGTGCTCCCGACTACAAGACCGGCTCCTACAATGAGCAGTACTTC.

CDR3 loop: CASSSPDRGLTEAFF. CDR3 DNA sequence: TGTGCCAGCAGTTCCCCGGACAGGGGGCTTACTGAAGCTTTCTTT. This rearrangement joins TRBV28 to TRBJ1-1; 11 bases line up with TRBD1. The CDR3 is made up of 15 amino acids. V lost 4 bases and J lost 5; bases outside the gene matches: 6. Germline V gives CDR1 MDHEN, CDR2 SYDVKM.

This clonotype was recorded a few times. This chain links TRBV27 with TRBJ2-1, with a weak D call TRBD1 (5 bases). Germline assignment: CDR1 MNHEY and CDR2 SMNVEV (reference sequence). Trimming cost V 10 bases and J 2 bases, with 15 bases left between them. The CDR3 totals 14 residues. The CDR3 region is CATAGRGPYNEQFF. The DNA of the CDR3 is TGTGCCACGGCAGGGCGTGGACCCTACAATGAGCAGTTCTTC.

This clonotype has more than one count but fewer than ten. The chain employs TRBV27 and TRBJ2-7; D perhaps matches TRBD1 (6 bases). The CDR3 consists of 15 residues. The germline gives CDR1 MNHEY, CDR2 SMNVEV (reference sequence). Trimming cost V 4 bases and J 2 bases, with 15 bases left between them. This chain's CDR3 is CASSSPDSPPYEQYF. The CDR3 coding sequence is TGTGCCAGCAGTTCCCCGGACAGCCCTCCCTACGAGCAGTACTTC.

This clonotype was seen only a few times. The rearrangement links TRBV14 to TRBJ2-4, with TRBD2 matching over 8 bases. The CDR3 loop spans 13 amino acids. V dropped 1 base and J dropped 8; count of bases not matched to a gene: 1. Germline V gene data show CDR1 as SGHDN and CDR2 as FVKESK. Written as DNA, the CDR3 is TGTGCCAGCAGCCAAGCGGGAGGGCACATTCAGTACTTC. Residues: CASSQAGGHIQYF.

V and J are TRBV20-1 and TRBJ2-5; no reliable D call. Trimming left V 3 bases short and J 5 bases short, with 7 bases between. The CDR3 extends over 11 amino acids. Looked up from germline, CDR1 is DFQATT and CDR2 is SNEGSKA (reference sequence). The CDR3 DNA sequence: TGCAGTGCTAGGTGCGAGGAGACCCAGTACTTC. The encoded protein is CSARCEETQYF.

The chain employs TRBV29-1 and TRBJ2-1, with unresolved D. Looked up from germline, CDR1 is SQVTM and CDR2 is ANQGSEA. The CDR3 has 11 residues. The V end lost 5 bases, the J end lost 4 bases, and 6 bases lay between the germline ends. The CDR3 bases are TGCAGCGTTACTATATACAATGAGCAGTTCTTC. Translation: CSVTIYNEQFF.

This clonotype was recorded a few times. This chain connects TRBV3-1 to TRBJ2-7, with D unresolved. Germline loops: CDR1 LGHDT, CDR2 YNNKEL (reference sequence). This CDR3 comprises 14 residues. The V end lost 1 base, the J end lost 4 bases, and 11 bases lay between the germline ends. The CDR3: CASSQVYLVYEQYF. The CDR3 bases are TGTGCCAGCAGCCAAGTTTACTTAGTTTACGAGCAGTACTTC.

This clonotype was seen more than once but under ten times. The chain couples TRBV20-1 to TRBJ2-7; D not resolved. Looked up from germline, CDR1 is DFQATT and CDR2 is SNEGSKA (reference sequence). This CDR3 is 15 amino acids long. V was trimmed by 0 bases and J by 3 bases, leaving 15 bases between them. The CDR3 coding sequence is TGCAGTGCTAGAGATCTGTGGTTGGCGAACTACGAGCAGTACTTC. It encodes CSARDLWLANYEQYF.

The V gene is TRBV3-1, the J gene TRBJ2-7, with 9 bases identical to TRBD2. With 4 bases clipped from V and 4 bases from J, the junction kept 5 bases outside the gene matches. The germline V gene encodes CDR1 LGHDT and CDR2 YNNKEL (reference sequence). This CDR3 comprises 14 residues. The CDR3 sequence: CASSRRTSVYEQYF. The CDR3 DNA is TGTGCCAGCAGCCGACGGACTAGCGTTTACGAGCAGTACTTC.

There are a few counts of this clonotype. The rearrangement joins TRBV24-1 to TRBJ2-1; tentatively, D is TRBD1 (5 bases). The end of the DNA fits TRBJ2-7 better, so the J call may be wrong. CDR1 is KGHDR and CDR2 is SFDVKD in the germline V gene. CDR3 length equals 15 residues. DNA for the CDR3: TGTGCCACCAGTGACGCCAAGGGGAATTACAATGAGCAGTACTTC. Translation: CATSDAKGNYNEQYF.

This clonotype has more than one count but fewer than ten. This may be a read error, as it is one base from a much larger clone. This rearrangement joins TRBV3-1 to TRBJ2-4, with 7 nucleotides matching TRBD2. This CDR3 spans 15 amino acids. The J segment lost 0 bases and the V segment lost 2 bases, leaving 1 base of the junction unmatched. Germline lookup yields CDR1 LGHDT and CDR2 YNNKEL (reference sequence). The CDR3 protein is CASSQLAVAKNIQYF. The CDR3 coding sequence is TGTGCCAGCAGCCAACTAGCGGTAGCCAAAAACATTCAGTACTTC.

Only a few counts were recorded for this clonotype. The rearrangement uses TRBV10-3 and TRBJ1-5; weak D call: TRBD1 (5 bases). CDR1 is ENHRY and CDR2 is SYGVKD in the germline V gene. The length of the CDR3 is 14 residues. V lost 5 bases, J lost 3 bases, and 11 bases lay in between. The CDR3 sequence: CAISRDRPNQPQHF. The CDR3 coding sequence is TGTGCCATCAGTAGGGACCGCCCCAATCAGCCCCAGCATTTT.

This clonotype showed up just a few times. V gene TRBV20-1 combines with J gene TRBJ2-7; D is perhaps TRBD2 (6 bases). This CDR3 has 15 residues. V was clipped by 3 bases and J by 3 bases, with 18 bases between them. Looked up from germline, CDR1 is DFQATT and CDR2 is SNEGSKA (reference sequence). CDR3 DNA sequence: TGCAGTGCTAGTAGGGGATTGGGACTCCTCTACGAGCAGTACTTC. This gives the protein CSASRGLGLLYEQYF.

The chain has TRBV15 and TRBJ1-5; D not certain. This CDR3 is built from 14 residues. Germline V lookup: CDR1 LNHNV, CDR2 YYDKDF (reference sequence). The V gene lost 5 bases and the J gene lost 6 bases, with 14 bases spanning the gap. CDR3 nucleotides: TGTGCCACCAGCTCCAGAATAGCAGGTCAGCCCCAGCATTTT. This translates into CATSSRIAGQPQHF.

This clonotype was seen only a few times. The chain carries TRBV12-3 or TRBV12-4 and TRBJ2-7; D is ambiguous. This CDR3 region has 14 residues. V shed 1 base and J shed 0 bases, with 7 bases lying between them. The chain's CDR3 is CASSLDVPSYEQYF. The CDR3 DNA follows: TGTGCCAGCAGTTTAGATGTCCCCTCCTACGAGCAGTACTTC.

The CDR3 DNA reads TGCAGTGCTACCCCTGGGACAGGGAACCTTAATGAAAAACTGTTTTTT. It specifies CSATPGTGNLNEKLFF. This rearrangement joins TRBV20-1 to TRBJ1-4, with 9 bases matching TRBD1. V trimming: 4 bases; J trimming: 4 bases; junction bases outside the gene matches: 10. The length of the CDR3 is 16 residues. CDR1 is DFQATT, CDR2 SNEGSKA, per germline (reference sequence).

Comment on this clonotype: Germline is not matched at one junction end, which may reflect a read error. The V and J genes are TRBV4-1 and TRBJ1-6; tentative D call: TRBD1 (5 bases). The CDR3 loop spans 17 amino acids. The germline CDR1 and CDR2 sequences are MGHRA and YSYEKL. CDR3 loop: CASSQSPSGSNNSPPHF. The CDR3 bases are TGCGCCAGCAGCCAAAGCCCCTCAGGGAGCAATAATTCACCCCCCCACTTT.

This clonotype was seen a handful of times. This chain connects TRBV9 to TRBJ2-7; 8 positions match TRBD2. CDR3 length equals 15 residues. Germline CDR1 is SGDLS and CDR2 is YYNGEE. After removal of 4 bases from V and 3 bases from J, the junction contained 9 bases not matched to a gene. This chain's CDR3 is CASSPVGGVGYEQYF. The CDR3 DNA is TGTGCCAGCAGCCCTGTCGGGGGGGTTGGCTACGAGCAGTACTTC.

This clonotype was counted only a few times. The rearrangement uses TRBV27 and TRBJ2-1; tentative D call: TRBD2 (7 bases). Germline assignment: CDR1 MNHEY and CDR2 SMNVEV (reference sequence). This CDR3 is built from 16 residues. V was shortened by 3 bases and J by 7 bases, with 19 bases between the two germline ends. CDR3 protein: CASSFLVGGLRNEQFF. The CDR3 nucleotides are TGTGCCAGCAGTTTCCTGGTGGGGGGGCTGCGGAATGAGCAGTTCTTC.

In this sample, this clonotype turned up a few times. The rearrangement joins TRBV5-6 to TRBJ2-3; D is tentatively TRBD1 or TRBD2 (7 bases each). V was shortened by 0 bases and J by 6 bases, with 26 bases between the two germline ends. Germline V gene lookup returns CDR1 SGHDT and CDR2 YYEEEE. The length of the CDR3 is 19 residues. The CDR3 DNA follows: TGTGCCAGCAGCTTGGCCGATGATTGGGAGGGGGCGCTGACCGATACGCAGTATTTT. Protein: CASSLADDWEGALTDTQYF.

In the case of this clonotype: This may be a read error, as it is one base from a much larger clone. The chain combines TRBV4-2 with TRBJ2-3; D not certain. Trimming took off 1 base at V and 5 bases at J, with 10 bases between the two ends. The CDR3 spans 14 residues. Germline CDR1 is LGHNA and CDR2 is YNFKEQ. In DNA form, the CDR3 reads TGTGCCAGCAGCCAAGTCACAGTGAAAGATACGCAGTATTTT. Translated: CASSQVTVKDTQYF.

The chain joins TRBV4-1 to TRBJ2-3; no clear D gene. Germline V gene data show CDR1 as MGHRA and CDR2 as YSYEKL. This CDR3 is built from 15 residues. Trimming cost V 0 bases and J 3 bases, with 10 bases left between them. The chain's CDR3 is CASSQENPRTDTQYF. CDR3 DNA: TGCGCCAGCAGCCAAGAAAATCCCCGGACAGATACGCAGTATTTT.

V and J are TRBV5-1 and TRBJ2-7, with TRBD2 matching 8 bases. In germline, CDR1 is SGHRS, CDR2 YFSETQ. Losses at the gene ends were 6 bases for V and 4 bases for J; bases not matched to a gene: 9. There are 14 residues in the CDR3. DNA of the CDR3: TGCGCCAGCACTCGCCATAGCGGGGTATACGAGCAGTACTTC. Translated, it gives CASTRHSGVYEQYF.